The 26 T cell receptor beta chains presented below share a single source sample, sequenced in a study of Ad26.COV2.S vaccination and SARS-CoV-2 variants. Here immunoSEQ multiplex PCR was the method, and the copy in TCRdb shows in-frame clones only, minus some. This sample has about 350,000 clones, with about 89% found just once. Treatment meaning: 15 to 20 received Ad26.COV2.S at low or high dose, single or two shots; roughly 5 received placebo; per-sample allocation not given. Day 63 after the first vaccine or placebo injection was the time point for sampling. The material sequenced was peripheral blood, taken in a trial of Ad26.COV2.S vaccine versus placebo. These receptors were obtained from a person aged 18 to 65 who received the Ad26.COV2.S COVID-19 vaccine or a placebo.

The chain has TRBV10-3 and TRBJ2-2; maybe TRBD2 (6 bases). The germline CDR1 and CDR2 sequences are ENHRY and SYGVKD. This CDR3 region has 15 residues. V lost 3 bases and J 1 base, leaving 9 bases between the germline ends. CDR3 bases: TGTGCCATCAGTGAACTAGCACAGAACACCGGGGAGCTGTTTTTT. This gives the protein CAISELAQNTGELFF.

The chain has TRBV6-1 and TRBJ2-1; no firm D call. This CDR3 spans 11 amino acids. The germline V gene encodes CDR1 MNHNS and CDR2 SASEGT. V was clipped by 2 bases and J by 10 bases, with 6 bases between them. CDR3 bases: TGTGCCAGCAGTGAACCTGGGGAGCAGTTCTTC. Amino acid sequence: CASSEPGEQFF.

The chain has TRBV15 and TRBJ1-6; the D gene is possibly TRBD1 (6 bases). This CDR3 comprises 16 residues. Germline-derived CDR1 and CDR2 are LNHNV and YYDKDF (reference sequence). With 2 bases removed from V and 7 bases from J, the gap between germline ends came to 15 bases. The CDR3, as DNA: TGTGCCACCAGCAGAACCCACAGGGTGGAGAATTCACCCCTCCACTTT. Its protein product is CATSRTHRVENSPLHF.

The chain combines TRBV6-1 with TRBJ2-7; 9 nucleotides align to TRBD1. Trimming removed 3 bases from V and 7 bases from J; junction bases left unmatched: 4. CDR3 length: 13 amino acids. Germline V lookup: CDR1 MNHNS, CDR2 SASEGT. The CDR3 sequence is CASSDGTGWEQYF. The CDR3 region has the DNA TGTGCCAGCAGTGACGGGACAGGGTGGGAGCAGTACTTC.

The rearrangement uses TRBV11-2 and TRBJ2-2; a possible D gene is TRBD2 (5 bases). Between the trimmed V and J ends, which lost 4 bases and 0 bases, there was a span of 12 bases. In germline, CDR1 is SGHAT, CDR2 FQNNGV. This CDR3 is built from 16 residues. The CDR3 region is CASSSTKTANTGELFF. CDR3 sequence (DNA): TGTGCCAGCAGCTCGACTAAAACAGCGAACACCGGGGAGCTGTTTTTT.

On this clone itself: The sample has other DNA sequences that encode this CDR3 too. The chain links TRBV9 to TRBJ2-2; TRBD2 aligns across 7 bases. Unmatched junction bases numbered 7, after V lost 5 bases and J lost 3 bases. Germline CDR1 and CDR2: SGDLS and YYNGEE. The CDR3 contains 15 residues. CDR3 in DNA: TGTGCCAGCAGGCGGCGGGAGACTGACACCGGGGAGCTGTTTTTT. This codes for CASRRRETDTGELFF.

CDR3 sequence: CASSVDQGRTGELFF. CDR3 coding DNA: TGTGCCAGCAGCGTAGACCAGGGAAGAACCGGGGAGCTGTTTTTT. The rearrangement uses TRBV9 and TRBJ2-2, with D perhaps matching TRBD1 (5 bases). Germline assignment: CDR1 SGDLS and CDR2 YYNGEE. Trimming cost V 0 bases and J 5 bases, with 11 bases left between them. The CDR3 has 15 residues.

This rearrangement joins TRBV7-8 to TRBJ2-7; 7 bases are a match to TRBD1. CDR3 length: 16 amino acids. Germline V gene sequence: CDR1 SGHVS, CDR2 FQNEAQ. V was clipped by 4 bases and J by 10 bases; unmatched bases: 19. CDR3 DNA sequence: TGTGCCAGCAGCTCCCTAGTCTGGGCAGGGGGAACTCTCCAGTACTTC. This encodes CASSSLVWAGGTLQYF.

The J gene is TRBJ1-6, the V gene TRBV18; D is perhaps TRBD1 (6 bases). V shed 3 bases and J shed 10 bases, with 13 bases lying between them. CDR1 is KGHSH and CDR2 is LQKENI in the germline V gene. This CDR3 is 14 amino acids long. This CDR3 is CASSPRGTESPLHF. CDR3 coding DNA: TGTGCCAGCTCACCTAGGGGGACGGAATCACCCCTCCACTTT.

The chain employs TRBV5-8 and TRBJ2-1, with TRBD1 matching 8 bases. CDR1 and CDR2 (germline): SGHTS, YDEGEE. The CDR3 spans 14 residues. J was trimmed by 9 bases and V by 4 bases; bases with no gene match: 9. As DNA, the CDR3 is TGTGCCAGCAGCCCGCGGGACAGGTATATTGAGCAGTTCTTC. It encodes CASSPRDRYIEQFF.

The CDR3 bases are TGTGCCAGCAGCACGACAGGGACGGGCTACGAGCAGTACTTC. Its protein product is CASSTTGTGYEQYF. This sequence joins TRBV11-2 and TRBJ2-7, with 7 bases that match TRBD1. The germline V gene has CDR1 SGHAT and CDR2 FQNNGV. The trim removed 5 bases at V and 3 bases at J, leaving 7 bases unmatched. The CDR3 is made up of 14 amino acids.

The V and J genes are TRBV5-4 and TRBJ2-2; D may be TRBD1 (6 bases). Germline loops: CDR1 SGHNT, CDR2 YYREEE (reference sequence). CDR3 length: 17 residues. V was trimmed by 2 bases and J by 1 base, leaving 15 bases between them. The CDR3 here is CASSFFPGTQNTGELFF. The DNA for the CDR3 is TGTGCCAGCAGCTTTTTCCCCGGGACACAGAACACCGGGGAGCTGTTTTTT.

CDR3: CASSLLGGRETQYF. The CDR3 coding sequence is TGTGCCAGCAGCTTGCTCGGAGGAAGGGAGACCCAGTACTTC. V usage is TRBV11-1 and J usage is TRBJ2-5, with D possibly being TRBD2 (5 bases). Germline V CDR1 and CDR2: SGHAT, FQDESV (reference sequence). The ends were cut back, 3 bases at V and 5 bases at J, with 13 bases in the middle. This CDR3 is built from 14 residues.

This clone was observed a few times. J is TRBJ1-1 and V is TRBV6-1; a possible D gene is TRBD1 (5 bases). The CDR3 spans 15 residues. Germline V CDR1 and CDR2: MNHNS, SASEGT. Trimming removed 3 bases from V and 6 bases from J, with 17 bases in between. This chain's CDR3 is CASSDAGTSSSEAFF. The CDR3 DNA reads TGTGCCAGCAGTGACGCCGGGACTTCCAGCTCTGAAGCTTTCTTT.

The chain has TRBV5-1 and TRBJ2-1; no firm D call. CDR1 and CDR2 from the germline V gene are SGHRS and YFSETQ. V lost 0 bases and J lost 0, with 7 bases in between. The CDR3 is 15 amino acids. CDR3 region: CASSLGVSSYNEQFF. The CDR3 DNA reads TGCGCCAGCAGCTTGGGGGTGAGCTCCTACAATGAGCAGTTCTTC.

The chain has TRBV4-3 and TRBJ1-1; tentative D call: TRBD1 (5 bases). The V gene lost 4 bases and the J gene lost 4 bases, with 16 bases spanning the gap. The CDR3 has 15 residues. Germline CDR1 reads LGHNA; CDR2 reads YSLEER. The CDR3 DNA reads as TGCGCCAGCAGCCTAAGGGTGGGGACCAGCACTGAAGCTTTCTTT. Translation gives CASSLRVGTSTEAFF.

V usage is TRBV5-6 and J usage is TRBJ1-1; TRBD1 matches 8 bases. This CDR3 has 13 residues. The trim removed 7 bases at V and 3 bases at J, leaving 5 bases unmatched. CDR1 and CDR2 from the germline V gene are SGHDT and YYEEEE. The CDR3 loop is CASGDRGDTEAFF. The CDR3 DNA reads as TGTGCCAGCGGCGACAGGGGCGACACTGAAGCTTTCTTT.

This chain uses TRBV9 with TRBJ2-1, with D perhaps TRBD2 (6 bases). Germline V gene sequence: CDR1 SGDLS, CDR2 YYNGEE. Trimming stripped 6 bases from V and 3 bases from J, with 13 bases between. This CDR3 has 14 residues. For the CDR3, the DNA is TGTGCCAGCAAGCCGGGAGATGACTACAATGAGCAGTTCTTC. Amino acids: CASKPGDDYNEQFF.

The CDR3 DNA reads TGTGCCAGCAGTTCGGGAGTCGGTGGCTCTGAAGCTTTCTTT. It is translated as CASSSGVGGSEAFF. The chain recombines TRBV28 with TRBJ1-1; unclear D gene. V lost 4 bases to trimming and J lost 6 bases, with 15 bases between them. Germline assignment: CDR1 MDHEN and CDR2 SYDVKM. The CDR3 has 14 residues.

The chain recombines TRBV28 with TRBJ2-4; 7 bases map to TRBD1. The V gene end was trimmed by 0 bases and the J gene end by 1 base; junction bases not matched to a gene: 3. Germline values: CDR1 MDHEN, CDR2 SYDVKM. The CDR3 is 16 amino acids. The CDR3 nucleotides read TGTGCCAGCAGTTTATGGGGGGACAGTGCCAAAAACATTCAGTACTTC. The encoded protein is CASSLWGDSAKNIQYF.

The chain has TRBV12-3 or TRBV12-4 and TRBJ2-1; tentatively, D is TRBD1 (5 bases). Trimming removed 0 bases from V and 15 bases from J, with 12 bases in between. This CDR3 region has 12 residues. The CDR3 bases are TGTGCCAGCAGTTTAGCCCGTAGGGGTCGGTTCTTC. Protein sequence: CASSLARRGRFF.

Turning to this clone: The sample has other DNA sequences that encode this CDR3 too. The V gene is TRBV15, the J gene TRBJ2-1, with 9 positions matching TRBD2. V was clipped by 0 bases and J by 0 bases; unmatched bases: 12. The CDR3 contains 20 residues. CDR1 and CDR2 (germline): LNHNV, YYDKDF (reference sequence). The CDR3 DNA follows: TGTGCCACCAGCAGAGAGGGACTAGCTGAGTTCCGATACTCCTACAATGAGCAGTTCTTC. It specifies CATSREGLAEFRYSYNEQFF.

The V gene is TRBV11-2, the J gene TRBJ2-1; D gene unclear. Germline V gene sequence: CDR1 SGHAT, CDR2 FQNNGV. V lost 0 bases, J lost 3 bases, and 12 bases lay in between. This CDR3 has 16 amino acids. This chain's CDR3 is CASSLEGAVLYNEQFF. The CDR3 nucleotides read TGTGCCAGCAGCTTAGAGGGCGCGGTACTCTACAATGAGCAGTTCTTC.

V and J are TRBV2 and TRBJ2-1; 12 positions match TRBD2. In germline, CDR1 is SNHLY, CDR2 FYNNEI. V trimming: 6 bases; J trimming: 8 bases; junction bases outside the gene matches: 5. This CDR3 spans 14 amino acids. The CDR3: CASRLAGGLDEQFF. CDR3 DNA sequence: TGTGCCAGCAGACTAGCGGGAGGTCTGGATGAGCAGTTCTTC.

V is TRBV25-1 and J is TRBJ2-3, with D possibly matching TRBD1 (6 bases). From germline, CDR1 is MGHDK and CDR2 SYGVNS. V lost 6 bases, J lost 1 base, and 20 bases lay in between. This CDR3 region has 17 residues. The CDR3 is CASSHASGTLRTDTQYF. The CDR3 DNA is TGTGCCAGCAGCCATGCGTCCGGGACACTCCGCACAGATACGCAGTATTTT.

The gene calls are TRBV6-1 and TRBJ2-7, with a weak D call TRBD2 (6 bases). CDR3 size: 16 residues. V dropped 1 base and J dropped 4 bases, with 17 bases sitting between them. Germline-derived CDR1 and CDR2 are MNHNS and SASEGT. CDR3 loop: CASSEVRGTGVYEQYF. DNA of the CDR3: TGTGCCAGCAGTGAAGTACGCGGGACGGGGGTATACGAGCAGTACTTC.